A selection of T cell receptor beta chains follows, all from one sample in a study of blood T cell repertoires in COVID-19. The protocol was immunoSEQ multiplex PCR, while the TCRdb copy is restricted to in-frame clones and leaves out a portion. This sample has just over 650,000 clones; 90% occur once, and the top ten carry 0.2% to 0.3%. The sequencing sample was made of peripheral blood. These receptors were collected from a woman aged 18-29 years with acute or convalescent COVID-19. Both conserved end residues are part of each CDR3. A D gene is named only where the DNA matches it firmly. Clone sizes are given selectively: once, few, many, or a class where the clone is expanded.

cdr3_nt: TGTGCCAGCAGCTTCTTTTTCAGGCCGGTCTATGGCTACACCTTC; cdr3_aa: CASSFFFRPVYGYTF; clone_size: .; j_call: TRBJ1-2; v_call: TRBV7-2; cdr3_length: 15; d_call: .
cdr3_nt: TGTGCCAGCAGTTACGGCGGGGCGAGCTATGGCTACACCTTC; cdr3_aa: CASSYGGASYGYTF; clone_size: .; j_call: TRBJ1-2; v_call: TRBV6-2/TRBV6-3; cdr3_length: 14; d_call: .
cdr3_nt: TGTGCCAGCAGTACAGGGGTGGACTACAATGAGCAGTTCTTC; cdr3_aa: CASSTGVDYNEQFF; clone_size: .; j_call: TRBJ2-1; v_call: TRBV11-2; cdr3_length: 14; d_call: TRBD1
cdr3_nt: TGTGCCAGCGACGGGGGTGTCACAGATACGCAGTATTTT; cdr3_aa: CASDGGVTDTQYF; clone_size: .; j_call: TRBJ2-3; v_call: TRBV9; cdr3_length: 13; d_call: .
cdr3_nt: TGTGCCAGCAGTTTTAGCGGCACAGATACGCAGTATTTT; cdr3_aa: CASSFSGTDTQYF; clone_size: .; j_call: TRBJ2-3; v_call: TRBV28; cdr3_length: 13; d_call: .
cdr3_nt: TGTGCCAGCAGGGACAGGGTTAATGAAAAACTGTTTTTT; cdr3_aa: CASRDRVNEKLFF; clone_size: once; j_call: TRBJ1-4; v_call: TRBV6-5; cdr3_length: 13; d_call: TRBD1
cdr3_nt: TGTGCCAGCAGCTTCAACCCTAAAGAGACCCAGTACTTC; cdr3_aa: CASSFNPKETQYF; clone_size: .; j_call: TRBJ2-5; v_call: TRBV7-3; cdr3_length: 13; d_call: .
cdr3_nt: TGTGCCAGTAGTCCTATGGGACACCTTAATGAAAAACTGTTTTTT; cdr3_aa: CASSPMGHLNEKLFF; clone_size: .; j_call: TRBJ1-4; v_call: TRBV19; cdr3_length: 15; d_call: .
cdr3_nt: TGTGCCAGCAGTTTAACCGGGGTTGGAGGCACTGAAGCTTTCTTT; cdr3_aa: CASSLTGVGGTEAFF; clone_size: .; j_call: TRBJ1-1; v_call: TRBV6-6; cdr3_length: 15; d_call: .
cdr3_nt: TGTGCCAGCAGTCTCTCCGGGACAGGGGGCACTGAAGCTTTCTTT; cdr3_aa: CASSLSGTGGTEAFF; clone_size: .; j_call: TRBJ1-1; v_call: TRBV11-2; cdr3_length: 15; d_call: TRBD1
cdr3_nt: TGTGCCAGCAGCGCATCCGGAGGGGTGGGGGAGACCCAGTACTTC; cdr3_aa: CASSASGGVGETQYF; clone_size: .; j_call: TRBJ2-5; v_call: TRBV9; cdr3_length: 15; d_call: .
cdr3_nt: TGTGCCAGCAGCCAGGGTGGATTTGAAGCTTTCTTT; cdr3_aa: CASSQGGFEAFF; clone_size: .; j_call: TRBJ1-1; v_call: TRBV7-9; cdr3_length: 12; d_call: .
cdr3_nt: TGCGCCAGCAGCCAAGCTGGACTAGCGGGGGTTACCGGGGAGCTGTTTTTT; cdr3_aa: CASSQAGLAGVTGELFF; clone_size: .; j_call: TRBJ2-2; v_call: TRBV4-1; cdr3_length: 17; d_call: TRBD2
cdr3_nt: TGCGCCAGCAGGGTCCGTGGGACAGGGACCGAAAAACTGTTTTTT; cdr3_aa: CASRVRGTGTEKLFF; clone_size: .; j_call: TRBJ1-4; v_call: TRBV10-1; cdr3_length: 15; d_call: TRBD1
cdr3_nt: TGTGCCAGCTCGCGATGGACAGGGGGTGATTATGGCTACACCTTC; cdr3_aa: CASSRWTGGDYGYTF; clone_size: once; j_call: TRBJ1-2; v_call: TRBV18; cdr3_length: 15; d_call: TRBD1
cdr3_nt: TGTGCCACCAGTGCCCACCCCGGGACTAGCGGGGGGGCGCGGGCCGATACGCAGTATTTT; cdr3_aa: CATSAHPGTSGGARADTQYF; clone_size: .; j_call: TRBJ2-3; v_call: TRBV24-1; cdr3_length: 20; d_call: TRBD2
cdr3_nt: TGTGCCAGCAGCGACTTGGTGACAGGGGGCTACACCTTC; cdr3_aa: CASSDLVTGGYTF; clone_size: .; j_call: TRBJ1-2; v_call: TRBV2; cdr3_length: 13; d_call: TRBD1
cdr3_nt: TGTGCCAGCAGCCCGTCTGGAAACACCATATATTTT; cdr3_aa: CASSPSGNTIYF; clone_size: .; j_call: TRBJ1-3; v_call: TRBV7-8; cdr3_length: 12; d_call: .
cdr3_nt: TGTGCCAGCAGCCAGGACAGGCTGGATGAGCAGTTCTTC; cdr3_aa: CASSQDRLDEQFF; clone_size: once; j_call: TRBJ2-1; v_call: TRBV4-2; cdr3_length: 13; d_call: TRBD1
cdr3_nt: TGTGCCATCAACCTTTCCGGGACAGGCCGGAACACCGGGGAGCTGTTTTTT; cdr3_aa: CAINLSGTGRNTGELFF; clone_size: .; j_call: TRBJ2-2; v_call: TRBV10-3; cdr3_length: 17; d_call: TRBD1
cdr3_nt: TGCGCCAGCAGCTCGGCGACAGGGGGCTCCTACGAGCAGTACTTC; cdr3_aa: CASSSATGGSYEQYF; clone_size: .; j_call: TRBJ2-7; v_call: TRBV5-1; cdr3_length: 15; d_call: TRBD1
cdr3_nt: TGTGCCACCAGTGAATCCAGAACCAATTCACCCCTCCACTTT; cdr3_aa: CATSESRTNSPLHF; clone_size: .; j_call: TRBJ1-6; v_call: TRBV24-1; cdr3_length: 14; d_call: .
cdr3_nt: TGTGCCAGCAACCTGGGGGGTTATCACTCACCCCTCCACTTT; cdr3_aa: CASNLGGYHSPLHF; clone_size: .; j_call: TRBJ1-6; v_call: TRBV7-9; cdr3_length: 14; d_call: .
cdr3_nt: TGTGCCAGCAGTTCGGACTCGGAGGGCTACACCTTC; cdr3_aa: CASSSDSEGYTF; clone_size: .; j_call: TRBJ1-2; v_call: TRBV12-3/TRBV12-4; cdr3_length: 12; d_call: .
cdr3_nt: TGTGCCAGCAGCGATAGACAGGGCATCTCTCGGGAGCAGTACTTC; cdr3_aa: CASSDRQGISREQYF; clone_size: few; j_call: TRBJ2-7; v_call: TRBV14; cdr3_length: 15; d_call: TRBD1